Presented here are 16 T cell receptor beta chains from one specimen sequenced in a study of T cells after yellow fever vaccination. TCRdb fed the 5' RACE reads into MiXCR, producing one record per CDR3 protein. In the table there are around 310,000 distinct CDR3 sequences, 4% to 5.5% of which are singletons. The starting material was PBMCs, obtained 15 days after the yellow fever booster vaccination. These receptors were collected from a man aged 18 to 29 who received the YFV17D yellow fever vaccine.

This clonotype has just a few counts. The rearrangement links TRBV5-4 to TRBJ2-6; D uncertain. Trimming cost V 4 bases and J 2 bases, with 10 bases left between them. The CDR3 has 15 residues. Germline-derived CDR1 and CDR2 are SGHNT and YYREEE (reference sequence). The CDR3 DNA is TGTGCCAGCAGCCTTCGGGTAGCTGGGGCCAACGTCCTGACTTTC. It encodes CASSLRVAGANVLTF.

This clonotype was seen repeatedly, ten times or more. J is TRBJ1-1 and V is TRBV7-8; D is possibly TRBD1 (5 bases). This CDR3 contains 13 residues. Trimming cost V 7 bases and J 4 bases, with 13 bases left between them. The V gene's germline CDR1 is SGHVS and CDR2 FQNEAQ. CDR3 region: CASNPLGGTEAFF. The CDR3 DNA follows: TGTGCCAGCAACCCACTGGGGGGCACTGAAGCTTTCTTT.

This clonotype was counted at least ten times. The chain uses TRBV7-9 and TRBJ2-5; weak D call: TRBD1 (5 bases). The CDR3 contains 14 residues. Trimming removed 2 bases from V and 5 bases from J, with 12 bases in between. Germline-derived CDR1 and CDR2 are SEHNR and FQNEAQ (reference sequence). The CDR3 reads CASSLTAGQETQYF. The CDR3 region has the DNA TGTGCCAGCAGCTTAACGGCAGGGCAGGAGACCCAGTACTTC.

V is TRBV30 and J is TRBJ2-7; D is possibly TRBD1 (6 bases). Germline CDR1 GTSNPN, CDR2 SVGIG (reference sequence). This CDR3 region has 12 residues. The V end was cut by 3 bases, the J end by 5 bases, with 11 bases between. As DNA, the CDR3 is TGTGCCTGGAGGCAGGGGTCCAACGAGCAGTACTTC. Its protein is CAWRQGSNEQYF.

This clonotype appeared many times. V gene TRBV5-1 combines with J gene TRBJ2-2; D is unclear. The germline gives CDR1 SGHRS, CDR2 YFSETQ. The CDR3 has 15 amino acids. With 4 bases removed from V and 2 bases from J, the gap between germline ends came to 12 bases. For the CDR3, the DNA is TGCGCCAGCAGCAGGGCACGAGCCAACACCGGGGAGCTGTTTTTT. It yields the protein CASSRARANTGELFF.

This clonotype was seen repeatedly, ten times or more. The genes are TRBV20-1 and TRBJ2-3; tentative D call: TRBD1 (5 bases). The length of the CDR3 is 13 residues. The germline V gene encodes CDR1 DFQATT and CDR2 SNEGSKA (reference sequence). The V end was cut by 5 bases, the J end by 2 bases, with 11 bases between. CDR3 protein: CSALQGSTDTQYF. The DNA for the CDR3 is TGCAGTGCTCTCCAGGGTTCCACAGATACGCAGTATTTT.

This clonotype was picked up many times. The genes are TRBV20-1 and TRBJ1-2; D is ambiguous. Germline assignment: CDR1 DFQATT and CDR2 SNEGSKA (reference sequence). This CDR3 is built from 15 residues. Trimming removed 0 bases at V and 0 bases at J, with 11 bases between. CDR3 region: CSARDSVSTNYGYTF. CDR3 in DNA: TGCAGTGCTAGAGATTCGGTCAGCACTAACTATGGCTACACCTTC.

This clonotype was counted at least ten times. The rearrangement uses TRBV10-1 and TRBJ1-4; D not certain. This CDR3 spans 14 amino acids. Germline assignment: CDR1 WNHNN and CDR2 SYGVQD (reference sequence). V gave up 0 bases and J gave up 4 bases, with 6 bases separating them. For the CDR3, the DNA is TGCGCCAGCAGTGAGTCCGCGAGTAATGAAAAACTGTTTTTT. The encoded protein is CASSESASNEKLFF.

There are a few counts of this clonotype. This chain joins TRBV7-9 and TRBJ2-2; TRBD2 agrees at 13 bases. V was clipped by 5 bases and J by 4 bases; unmatched bases: 1. CDR3 size: 15 residues. In germline, CDR1 is SEHNR, CDR2 FQNEAQ (reference sequence). The CDR3 spells CASSGLAGVTGELFF. CDR3 bases: TGTGCCAGCAGCGGACTAGCGGGGGTCACCGGGGAGCTGTTTTTT.

This chain connects TRBV18 to TRBJ1-1; 7 bases match TRBD1. The CDR3 spans 13 residues. CDR1 and CDR2 (germline): KGHSH, LQKENI. With 3 bases clipped from V and 7 bases from J, the junction kept 5 bases outside the gene matches. The CDR3 loop is CASSPGTELEAFF. CDR3 DNA sequence: TGTGCCAGCTCACCGGGGACAGAACTTGAAGCTTTCTTT. The whole variable domain, remainder taken from reference TRBV18 and TRBJ1-1, is NAGVMQNPRHLVRRRGQEARLRCSPMKGHSHVYWYRQLPEEGLKFMVYLQKENIIDESGMPKERFSAEFPKEGPSILRIQQVVRGDSAAYFCASSPGTELEAFFGQGTRLTVV.

In this sample, this clonotype turned up many times. V usage is TRBV7-3 and J usage is TRBJ2-5, with TRBD2 matching 8 bases. The length of the CDR3 is 16 residues. Germline trimming cut 4 bases from V and 1 base from J; bases unmatched to any gene: 8. The germline CDR1 and CDR2 sequences are SGHTA and FQGTGA. The CDR3 sequence is CASSSLGGAGQETQYF. The CDR3 bases are TGTGCCAGCAGCTCACTCGGGGGGGCAGGCCAAGAGACCCAGTACTTC.

The sample holds a few counts of this clonotype. This clone may be a read error of a much larger clone one base away. The rearrangement links TRBV7-6 to TRBJ2-5; 7 bases fit TRBD1. CDR3 size: 14 residues. The V gene end was trimmed by 5 bases and the J gene end by 1 base; junction bases not matched to a gene: 4. Germline assignment: CDR1 SGHVS and CDR2 FNYEAQ. In DNA form, the CDR3 reads TGTGCCAGCAGCCCGACAGGGTCCCAAGAGACCCAGTACTTC. It yields the protein CASSPTGSQETQYF.

This clonotype has a count of ten or more. This chain links TRBV7-3 with TRBJ1-3; D is unresolved. CDR1 SGHTA and CDR2 FQGTGA come from the germline V gene. Trimming removed 6 bases at V and 4 bases at J, with 7 bases between. The length of the CDR3 is 12 residues. The CDR3 region is CASRQKGNTIYF. The CDR3 DNA reads TGTGCCAGCAGACAGAAGGGAAACACCATATATTTT. Looking up the rest from reference TRBV7-3 and TRBJ1-3 gives the full variable domain: GAGVSQTPSNKVTEKGKYVELRCDPISGHTALYWYRQSLGQGPEFLIYFQGTGAADDSGLPNDRFFAVRPEGSVSTLKIQRTERGDSAVYLCASRQKGNTIYFGEGSWLTVV.

This clonotype was counted only a few times. The J gene is TRBJ1-6, the V gene TRBV20-1; TRBD1 is a possible D gene (5 bases). The CDR3 length is 15 residues. V lost 2 bases and J lost 5, with 13 bases in between. Germline assignment: CDR1 DFQATT and CDR2 SNEGSKA (reference sequence). CDR3 coding DNA: TGCAGTGCTAGAAGCGAGGGGACTCATAATTCACCCCTCCACTTT. Amino acid sequence: CSARSEGTHNSPLHF.

In this sample, this clonotype turned up a few times. Since the CDR3 does not end with the conserved phenylalanine or tryptophan, this likely comes from a read error. Because the CDR3's place on the DNA is in doubt, the DNA is left out and the CDR3 is given as listed by TCRdb. The chain's CDR3 is CASSPDRGAEKYL. The chain employs TRBV5-6 and TRBJ2-1; the table's D call TRBD1 went unverified against the DNA. The CDR3 is 13 amino acids in total, end residues counted. Germline V gene sequence: CDR1 SGHDT, CDR2 YYEEEE.

This clonotype showed up many times. The chain recombines TRBV4-3 with TRBJ2-2, with D maybe TRBD1 (6 bases). Germline loops: CDR1 LGHNA, CDR2 YSLEER. The CDR3 consists of 16 residues. V was shortened by 1 base and J by 1 base, with 10 bases between the two germline ends. CDR3 DNA sequence: TGCGCCAGCAGCCAAGTCAACAGGGAGAACACCGGGGAGCTGTTTTTT. It encodes CASSQVNRENTGELFF.